This T cell receptor beta chain was sequenced in a study of early T cells in non-severe SARS-CoV-2 infection. This clonotype showed up many times. As part of library construction, unique molecular identifiers were attached to individual cDNA molecules. TCRdb independently ran MiXCR on the 5' RACE reads; one entry per CDR3 protein. Altogether around 50,000 distinct CDR3 sequences are present, 5.6% being singletons, with the ten largest covering around 4.1%. Germline V gives CDR1 DFQATT, CDR2 SNEGSKA (reference sequence). Trimming shortened V by 3 bases and J by 3 bases, and 15 bases separated the two germline ends. This CDR3 contains 14 residues.

This receptor was obtained from an adult who was a healthcare worker with PCR-confirmed SARS-CoV-2 infection or an uninfected control (not recorded which). Sequenced: whole blood. This sequence joins TRBV20-1 and TRBJ2-7; possibly TRBD1 or TRBD2 for D (5 bases each). The CDR3 sequence: CSASRPGRVYEQYF. In nucleotides, the CDR3 is TGCAGTGCTAGCCGGCCGGGACGCGTCTACGAGCAGTACTTC.